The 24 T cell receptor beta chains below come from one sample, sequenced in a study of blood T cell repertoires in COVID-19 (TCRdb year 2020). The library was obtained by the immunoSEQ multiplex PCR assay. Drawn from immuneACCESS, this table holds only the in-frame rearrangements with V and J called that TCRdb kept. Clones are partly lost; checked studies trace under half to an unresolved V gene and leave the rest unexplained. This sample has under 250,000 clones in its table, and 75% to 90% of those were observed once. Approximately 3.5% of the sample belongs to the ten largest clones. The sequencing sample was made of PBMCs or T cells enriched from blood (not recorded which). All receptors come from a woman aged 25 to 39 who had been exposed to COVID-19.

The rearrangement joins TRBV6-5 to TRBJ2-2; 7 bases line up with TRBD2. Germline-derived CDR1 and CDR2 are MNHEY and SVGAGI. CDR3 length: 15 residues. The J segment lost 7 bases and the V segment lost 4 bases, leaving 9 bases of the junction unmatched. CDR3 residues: CASSLGASGSGELFF. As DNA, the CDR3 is TGTGCCAGCAGTTTAGGGGCTAGCGGAAGCGGGGAGCTGTTTTTT.

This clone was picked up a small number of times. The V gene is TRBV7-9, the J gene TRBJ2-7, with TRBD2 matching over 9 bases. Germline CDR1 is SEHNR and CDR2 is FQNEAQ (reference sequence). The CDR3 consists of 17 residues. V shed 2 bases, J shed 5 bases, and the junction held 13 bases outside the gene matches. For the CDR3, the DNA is TGTGCCAGCAGCTTATTCGCGGGAGGGCTGTTCTTGAACGAGCAGTACTTC. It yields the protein CASSLFAGGLFLNEQYF.

The CDR3, as DNA: TGTGCCAGCAGCCAGGACAGATATGAAAAACTGTTTTTT. Protein product: CASSQDRYEKLFF. This chain links TRBV14 with TRBJ1-4; D possibly corresponds to TRBD1 (6 bases). The V and J ends lost 3 bases and 6 bases respectively, with 8 bases between them. Germline assignment: CDR1 SGHDN and CDR2 FVKESK. This CDR3 contains 13 residues.

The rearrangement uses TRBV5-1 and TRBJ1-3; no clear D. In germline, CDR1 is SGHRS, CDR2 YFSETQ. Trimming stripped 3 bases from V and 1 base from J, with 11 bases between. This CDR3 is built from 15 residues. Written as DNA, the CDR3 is TGCGCCAGCAGCTCCGGCAGCGCGTCTGGAAACACCATATATTTT. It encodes CASSSGSASGNTIYF.

CDR3: CASRGGGANTGELFF. Written as DNA, the CDR3 is TGTGCCAGCAGAGGAGGGGGCGCGAACACCGGGGAGCTGTTTTTT. This chain uses TRBV27 with TRBJ2-2, with D possibly TRBD1 on 7 matching bases. Germline V gene lookup returns CDR1 MNHEY and CDR2 SMNVEV (reference sequence). The length of the CDR3 is 15 residues. V lost 6 bases to trimming and J lost 0 bases, with 11 bases between them.

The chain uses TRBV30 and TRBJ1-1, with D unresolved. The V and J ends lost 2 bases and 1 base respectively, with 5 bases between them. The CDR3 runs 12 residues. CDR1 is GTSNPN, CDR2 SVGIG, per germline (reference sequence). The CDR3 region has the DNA TGTGCCTGGAGTCCGTCGAACACTGAAGCTTTCTTT. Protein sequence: CAWSPSNTEAFF.

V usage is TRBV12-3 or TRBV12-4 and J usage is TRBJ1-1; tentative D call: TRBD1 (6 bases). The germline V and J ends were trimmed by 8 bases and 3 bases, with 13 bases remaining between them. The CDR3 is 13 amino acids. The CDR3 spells CASCRGVDTEAFF. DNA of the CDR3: TGTGCCAGCTGCAGGGGTGTGGACACTGAAGCTTTCTTT.

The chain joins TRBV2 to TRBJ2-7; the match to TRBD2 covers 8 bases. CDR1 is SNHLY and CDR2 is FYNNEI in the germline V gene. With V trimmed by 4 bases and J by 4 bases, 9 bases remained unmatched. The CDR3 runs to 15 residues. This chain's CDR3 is CASSVWREVRYEQYF. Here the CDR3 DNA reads TGTGCCAGCAGTGTATGGCGGGAGGTTAGGTACGAGCAGTACTTC. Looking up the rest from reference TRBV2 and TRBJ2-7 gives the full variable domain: EPEVTQTPSHQVTQMGQEVILRCVPISNHLYFYWYRQILGQKVEFLVSFYNNEISEKSEIFDDQFSVERPDGSNFTLKIRSTKLEDSAMYFCASSVWREVRYEQYFGPGTRLTVT.

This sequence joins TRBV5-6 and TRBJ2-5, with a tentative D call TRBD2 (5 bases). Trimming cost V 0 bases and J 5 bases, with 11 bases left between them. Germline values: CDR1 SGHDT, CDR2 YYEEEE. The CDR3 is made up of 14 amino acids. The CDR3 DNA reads TGTGCCAGCAGCTTGGATGGGAGAGAGGAGACCCAGTACTTC. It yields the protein CASSLDGREETQYF.

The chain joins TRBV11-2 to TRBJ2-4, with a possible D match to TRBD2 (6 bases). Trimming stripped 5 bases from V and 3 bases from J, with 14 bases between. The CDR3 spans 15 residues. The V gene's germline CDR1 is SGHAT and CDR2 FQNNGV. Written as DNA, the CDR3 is TGTGCCAGCAGCCCTCTCGGGGGAAGCAAAAACATTCAGTACTTC. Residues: CASSPLGGSKNIQYF.

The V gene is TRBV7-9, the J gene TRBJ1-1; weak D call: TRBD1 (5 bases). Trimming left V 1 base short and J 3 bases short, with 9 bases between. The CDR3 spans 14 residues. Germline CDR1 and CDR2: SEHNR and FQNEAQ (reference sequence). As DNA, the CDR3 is TGTGCCAGCAGCTTAGACAGACAGTACACTGAAGCTTTCTTT. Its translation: CASSLDRQYTEAFF.

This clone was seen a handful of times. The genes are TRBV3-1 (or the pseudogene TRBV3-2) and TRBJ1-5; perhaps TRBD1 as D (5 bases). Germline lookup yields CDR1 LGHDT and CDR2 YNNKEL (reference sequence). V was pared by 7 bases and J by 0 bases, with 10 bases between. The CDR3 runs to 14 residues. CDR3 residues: CASTSGGSNQPQHF. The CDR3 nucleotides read TGTGCCAGCACCTCCGGGGGTAGCAATCAGCCCCAGCATTTT.

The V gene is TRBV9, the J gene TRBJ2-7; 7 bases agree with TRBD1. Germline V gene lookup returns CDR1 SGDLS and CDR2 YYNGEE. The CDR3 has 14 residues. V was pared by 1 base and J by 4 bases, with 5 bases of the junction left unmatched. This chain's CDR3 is CASSVSGQSYEQYF. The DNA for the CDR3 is TGTGCCAGCAGCGTATCGGGACAGAGTTACGAGCAGTACTTC.

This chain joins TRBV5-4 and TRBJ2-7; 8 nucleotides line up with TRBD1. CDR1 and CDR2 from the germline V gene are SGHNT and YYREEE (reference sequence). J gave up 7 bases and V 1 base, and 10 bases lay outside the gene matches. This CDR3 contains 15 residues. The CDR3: CASSLPRQGAGEQYF. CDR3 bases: TGTGCCAGCAGCTTGCCGCGGCAGGGGGCGGGTGAGCAGTACTTC.

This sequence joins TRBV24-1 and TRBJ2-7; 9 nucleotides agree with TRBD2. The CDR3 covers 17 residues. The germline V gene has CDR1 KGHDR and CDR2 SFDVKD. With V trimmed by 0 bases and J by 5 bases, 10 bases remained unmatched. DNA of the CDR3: TGTGCCACCAGTGATTTGGGGGGAAGCGGGAGGTCCGACGAGCAGTACTTC. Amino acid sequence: CATSDLGGSGRSDEQYF.

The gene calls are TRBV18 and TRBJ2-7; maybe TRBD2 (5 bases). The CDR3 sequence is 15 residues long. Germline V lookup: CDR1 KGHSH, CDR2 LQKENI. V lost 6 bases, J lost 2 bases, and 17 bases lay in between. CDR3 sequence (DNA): TGTGCCAGCTCCCTAAATCCCTCGGGGACCTACGAGCAGTACTTC. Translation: CASSLNPSGTYEQYF. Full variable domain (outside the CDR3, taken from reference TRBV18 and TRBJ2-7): NAGVMQNPRHLVRRRGQEARLRCSPMKGHSHVYWYRQLPEEGLKFMVYLQKENIIDESGMPKERFSAEFPKEGPSILRIQQVVRGDSAAYFCASSLNPSGTYEQYFGPGTRLTVT.

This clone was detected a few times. The chain's CDR3 is CASSLHPGLAREAFF. The CDR3 bases are TGTGCCAGCAGCTTACACCCTGGACTGGCCCGGGAAGCTTTCTTT. This chain joins TRBV11-2 and TRBJ1-1; no clear D. Trimming shortened V by 2 bases and J by 8 bases, and 18 bases separated the two germline ends. This CDR3 spans 15 amino acids. From germline, CDR1 is SGHAT and CDR2 FQNNGV.

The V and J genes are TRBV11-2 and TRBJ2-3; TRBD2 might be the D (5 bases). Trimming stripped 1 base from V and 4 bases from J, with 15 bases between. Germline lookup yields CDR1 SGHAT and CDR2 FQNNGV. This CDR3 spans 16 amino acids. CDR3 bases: TGTGCCAGCAGCTTAGCCCCGAGGGCCGGGCCAGATACGCAGTATTTT. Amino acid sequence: CASSLAPRAGPDTQYF. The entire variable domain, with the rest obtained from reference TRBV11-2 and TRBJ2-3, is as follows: EAGVAQSPRYKIIEKRQSVAFWCNPISGHATLYWYQQILGQGPKLLIQFQNNGVVDDSQLPKDRFSAERLKGVDSTLKIQPAKLEDSAVYLCASSLAPRAGPDTQYFGPGTRLTVL.

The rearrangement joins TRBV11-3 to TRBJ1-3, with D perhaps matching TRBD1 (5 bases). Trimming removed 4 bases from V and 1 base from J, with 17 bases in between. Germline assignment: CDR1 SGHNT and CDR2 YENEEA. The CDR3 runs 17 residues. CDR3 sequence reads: CASSSGGAGPSGNTIYF. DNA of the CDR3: TGTGCCAGCAGCTCCGGAGGGGCGGGTCCGTCTGGAAACACCATATATTTT.

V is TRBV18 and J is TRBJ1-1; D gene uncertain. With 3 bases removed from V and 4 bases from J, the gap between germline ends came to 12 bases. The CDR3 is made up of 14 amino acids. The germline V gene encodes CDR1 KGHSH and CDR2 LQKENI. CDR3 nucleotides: TGTGCCAGCTCACCCCCCGCGGGAAGCACTGAAGCTTTCTTT. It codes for CASSPPAGSTEAFF.

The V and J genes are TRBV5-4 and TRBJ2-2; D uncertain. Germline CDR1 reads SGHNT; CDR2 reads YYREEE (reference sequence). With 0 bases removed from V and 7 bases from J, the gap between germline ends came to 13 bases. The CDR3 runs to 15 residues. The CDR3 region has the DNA TGTGCCAGCAGCTTGGAACGTACTAACCGCGGGGAGCTGTTTTTT. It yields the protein CASSLERTNRGELFF.

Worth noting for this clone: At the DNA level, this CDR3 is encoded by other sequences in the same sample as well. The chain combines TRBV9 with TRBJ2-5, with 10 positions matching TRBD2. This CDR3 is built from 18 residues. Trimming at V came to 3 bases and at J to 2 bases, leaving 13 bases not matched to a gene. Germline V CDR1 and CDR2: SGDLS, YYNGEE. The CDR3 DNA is TGTGCCAGCAGCGCCATAGAGAGGACTAGCGGAGGACAAGAGACCCAGTACTTC. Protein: CASSAIERTSGGQETQYF.

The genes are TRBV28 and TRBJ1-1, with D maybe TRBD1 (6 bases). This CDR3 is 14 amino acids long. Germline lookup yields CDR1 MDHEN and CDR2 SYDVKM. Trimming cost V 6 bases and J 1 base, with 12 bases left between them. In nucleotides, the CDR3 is TGTGCCAGCAGACCGCCGGGACAGAACACTGAAGCTTTCTTT. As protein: CASRPPGQNTEAFF.

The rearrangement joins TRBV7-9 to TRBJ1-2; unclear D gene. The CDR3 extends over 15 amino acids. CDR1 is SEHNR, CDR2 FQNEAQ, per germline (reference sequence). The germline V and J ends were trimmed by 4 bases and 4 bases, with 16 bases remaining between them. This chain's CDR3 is CASSSSTGKTYGYTF. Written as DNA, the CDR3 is TGTGCCAGCAGCTCCTCCACCGGGAAAACCTATGGCTACACCTTC. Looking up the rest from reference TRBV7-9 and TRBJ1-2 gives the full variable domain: DTGVSQNPRHKITKRGQNVTFRCDPISEHNRLYWYRQTLGQGPEFLTYFQNEAQLEKSRLLSDRFSAERPKGSFSTLEIQRTEQGDSAMYLCASSSSTGKTYGYTFGSGTRLTVV.